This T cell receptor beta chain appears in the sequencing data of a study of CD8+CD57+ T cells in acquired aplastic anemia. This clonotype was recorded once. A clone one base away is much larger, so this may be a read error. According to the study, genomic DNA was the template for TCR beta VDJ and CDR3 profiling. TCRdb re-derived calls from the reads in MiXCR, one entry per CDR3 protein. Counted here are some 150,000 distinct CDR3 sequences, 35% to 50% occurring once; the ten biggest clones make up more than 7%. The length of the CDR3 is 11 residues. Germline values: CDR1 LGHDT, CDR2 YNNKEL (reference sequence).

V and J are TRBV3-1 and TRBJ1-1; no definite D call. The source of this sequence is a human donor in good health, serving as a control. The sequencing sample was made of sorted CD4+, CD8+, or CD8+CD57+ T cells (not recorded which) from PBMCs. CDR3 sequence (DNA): TGTGCCAGCAGCCAAGACAATGAAGCTCTCTTT. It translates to CASSQDNEALF.